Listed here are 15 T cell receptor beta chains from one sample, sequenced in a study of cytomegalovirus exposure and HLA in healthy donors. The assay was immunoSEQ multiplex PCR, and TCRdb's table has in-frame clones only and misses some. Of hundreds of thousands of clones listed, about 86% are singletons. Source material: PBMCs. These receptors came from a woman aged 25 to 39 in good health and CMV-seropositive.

The CDR3 loop is CASSLWTSGNTGELFF. The CDR3 nucleotides read TGTGCCAGCAGCCTCTGGACTAGCGGGAACACCGGGGAGCTGTTTTTT. The V call is TRBV11-2, the J call TRBJ2-2, with 10 nucleotides matching TRBD2. CDR3 length: 16 amino acids. With 5 bases clipped from V and 1 base from J, the junction kept 4 bases outside the gene matches. From germline, CDR1 is SGHAT and CDR2 FQNNGV.

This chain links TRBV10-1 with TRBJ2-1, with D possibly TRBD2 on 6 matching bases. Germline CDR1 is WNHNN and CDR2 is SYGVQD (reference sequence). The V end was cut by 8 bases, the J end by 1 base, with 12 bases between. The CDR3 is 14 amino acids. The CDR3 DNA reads TGCGCCAGCTCTCGTAGCGGATCCTACAATGAGCAGTTCTTC. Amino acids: CASSRSGSYNEQFF.

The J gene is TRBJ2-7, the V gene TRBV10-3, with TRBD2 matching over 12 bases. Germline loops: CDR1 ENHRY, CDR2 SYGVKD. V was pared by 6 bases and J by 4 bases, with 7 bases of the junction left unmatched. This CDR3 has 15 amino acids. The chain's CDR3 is CAIRLTSGRDYEQYF. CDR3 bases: TGTGCCATCAGGTTGACTAGCGGGAGAGATTACGAGCAGTACTTC.

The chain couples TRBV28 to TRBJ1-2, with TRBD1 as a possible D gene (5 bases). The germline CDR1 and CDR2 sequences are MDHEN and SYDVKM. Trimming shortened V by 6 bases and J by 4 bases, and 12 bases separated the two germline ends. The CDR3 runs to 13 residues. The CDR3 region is CASRPTGTYGYTF. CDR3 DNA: TGTGCCAGCAGACCAACAGGCACCTATGGCTACACCTTC.

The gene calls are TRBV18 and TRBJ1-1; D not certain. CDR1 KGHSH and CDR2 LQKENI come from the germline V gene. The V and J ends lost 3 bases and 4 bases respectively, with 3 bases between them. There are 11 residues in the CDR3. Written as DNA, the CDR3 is TGTGCCAGCTCACCCGGCACTGAAGCTTTCTTT. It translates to CASSPGTEAFF.

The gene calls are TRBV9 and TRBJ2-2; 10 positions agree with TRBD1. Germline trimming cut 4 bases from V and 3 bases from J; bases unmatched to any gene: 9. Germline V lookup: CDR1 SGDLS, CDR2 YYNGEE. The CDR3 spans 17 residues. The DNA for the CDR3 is TGTGCCAGCAGCCCAAGAGGGGGACAGGGGTACACCGGGGAGCTGTTTTTT. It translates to CASSPRGGQGYTGELFF.

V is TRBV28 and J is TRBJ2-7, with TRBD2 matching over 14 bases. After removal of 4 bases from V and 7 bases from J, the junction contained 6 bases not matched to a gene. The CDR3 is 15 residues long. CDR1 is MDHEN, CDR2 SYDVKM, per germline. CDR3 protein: CASSSGLAGGGEQYF. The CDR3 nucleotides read TGTGCCAGCAGTTCCGGACTAGCGGGGGGTGGTGAGCAGTACTTC.

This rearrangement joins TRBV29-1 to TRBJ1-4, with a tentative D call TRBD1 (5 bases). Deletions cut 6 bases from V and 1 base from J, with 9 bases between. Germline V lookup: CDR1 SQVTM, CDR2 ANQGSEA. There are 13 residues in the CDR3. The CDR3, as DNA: TGCAGCGTGCGGGGCGAAACTAATGAAAAACTGTTTTTT. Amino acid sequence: CSVRGETNEKLFF.

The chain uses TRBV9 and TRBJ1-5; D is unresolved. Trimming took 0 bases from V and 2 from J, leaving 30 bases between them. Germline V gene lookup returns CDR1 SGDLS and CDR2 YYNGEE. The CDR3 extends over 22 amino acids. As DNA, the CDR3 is TGTGCCAGCAGCGTAGAGGTTCAAGGATGCGGGGAATTAGCGATTTGCAATCAGCCCCAGCATTTT. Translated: CASSVEVQGCGELAICNQPQHF.

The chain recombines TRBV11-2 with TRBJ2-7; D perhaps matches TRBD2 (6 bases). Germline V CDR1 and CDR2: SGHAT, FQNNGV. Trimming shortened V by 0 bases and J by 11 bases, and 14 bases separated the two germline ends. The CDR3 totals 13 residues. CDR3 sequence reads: CASSLDRVQREYF. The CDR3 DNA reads TGTGCCAGCAGCTTAGATCGGGTCCAGCGGGAGTACTTC.

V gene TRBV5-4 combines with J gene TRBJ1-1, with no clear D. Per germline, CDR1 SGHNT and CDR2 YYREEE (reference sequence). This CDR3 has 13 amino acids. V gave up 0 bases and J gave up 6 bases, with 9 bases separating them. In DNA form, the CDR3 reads TGTGCCAGCAGCTTGGGGTCCAGCGCTGAAGCTTTCTTT. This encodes CASSLGSSAEAFF.

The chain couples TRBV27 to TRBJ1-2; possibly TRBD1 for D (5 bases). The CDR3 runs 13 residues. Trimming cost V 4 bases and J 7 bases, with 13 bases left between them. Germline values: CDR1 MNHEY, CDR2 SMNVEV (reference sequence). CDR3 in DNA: TGTGCCAGCAGTTACCACCGACAGTTTGGCTACACCTTC. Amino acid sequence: CASSYHRQFGYTF.

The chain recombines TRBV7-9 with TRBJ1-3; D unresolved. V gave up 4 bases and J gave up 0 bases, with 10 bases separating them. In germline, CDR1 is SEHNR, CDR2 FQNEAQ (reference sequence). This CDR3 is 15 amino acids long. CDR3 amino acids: CASSSTEDSGNTIYF. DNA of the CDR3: TGTGCCAGCAGCTCCACAGAAGACTCTGGAAACACCATATATTTT.

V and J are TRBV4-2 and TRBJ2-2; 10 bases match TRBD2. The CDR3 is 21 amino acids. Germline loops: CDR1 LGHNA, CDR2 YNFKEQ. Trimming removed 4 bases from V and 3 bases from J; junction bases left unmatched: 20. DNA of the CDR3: TGTGCCAGCAGCCCGCCGGGACAGGCCTACCTAGCGGGAGTTTACACCGGGGAGCTGTTTTTT. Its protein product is CASSPPGQAYLAGVYTGELFF.

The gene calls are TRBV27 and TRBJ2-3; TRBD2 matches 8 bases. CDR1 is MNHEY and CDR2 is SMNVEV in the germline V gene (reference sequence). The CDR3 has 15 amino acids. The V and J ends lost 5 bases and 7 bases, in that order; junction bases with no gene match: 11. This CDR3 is CASSGASGLGHTQYF. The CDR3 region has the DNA TGTGCCAGCAGTGGGGCTAGCGGGCTAGGTCATACGCAGTATTTT.